Listed here is a single T cell receptor (beta chain). Its antigen is not known. Several immunoSEQ 96-well plates shared each subset's DNA, each plate a replicate. Measured with immunoSEQ multiplex PCR; TCRdb has only the in-frame clones, and not every one. The sample has hundreds of thousands of clones; just over 90% are singletons. These data belong to a study of shared clonotypes between healthy human individuals. Cells designated naive CD8 were CD45RO-negative and were positively selected for CCR7, with terminally differentiated effector memory CD45RA+ cells excluded. Within Nashville, Tennessee resided all donors, each a Caucasian adult. Study-level findings and limits: All-four-donor shared clonotypes had higher generation probabilities than non-shared clonotypes did.

This CDR3 region has 14 residues. V was clipped by 4 bases and J by 2 bases, with 12 bases between them. CDR1 and CDR2 (germline): SQVTM, ANQGSEA. The clonotype comes from a man aged 25 to 40 in good health. The sequenced sample was naive CD8+ T cells sorted from blood. The gene calls are TRBV29-1 and TRBJ2-1, with D perhaps matching TRBD2 (6 bases). The CDR3 sequence: CSVGRDSAYNEQFF. Written as DNA, the CDR3 is TGCAGCGTTGGGCGGGACTCTGCCTACAATGAGCAGTTCTTC.